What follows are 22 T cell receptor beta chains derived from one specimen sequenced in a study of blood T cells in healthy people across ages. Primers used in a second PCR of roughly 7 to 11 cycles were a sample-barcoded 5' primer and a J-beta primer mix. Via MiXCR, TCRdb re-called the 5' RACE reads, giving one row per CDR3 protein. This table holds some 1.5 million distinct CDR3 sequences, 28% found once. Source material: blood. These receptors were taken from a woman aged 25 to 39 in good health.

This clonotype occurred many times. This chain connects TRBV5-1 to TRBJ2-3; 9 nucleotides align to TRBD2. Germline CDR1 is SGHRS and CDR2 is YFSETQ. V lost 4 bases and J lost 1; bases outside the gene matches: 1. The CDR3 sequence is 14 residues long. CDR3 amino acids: CASSSGGRTDTQYF. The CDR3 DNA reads TGCGCCAGCAGCAGCGGGGGGCGCACAGATACGCAGTATTTT.

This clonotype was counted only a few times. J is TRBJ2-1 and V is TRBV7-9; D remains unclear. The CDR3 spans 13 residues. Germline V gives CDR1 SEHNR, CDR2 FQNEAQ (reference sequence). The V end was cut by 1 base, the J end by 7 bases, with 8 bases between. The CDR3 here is CASSLEAVNEQFF. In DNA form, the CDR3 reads TGTGCCAGCAGCTTAGAGGCGGTGAATGAGCAGTTCTTC.

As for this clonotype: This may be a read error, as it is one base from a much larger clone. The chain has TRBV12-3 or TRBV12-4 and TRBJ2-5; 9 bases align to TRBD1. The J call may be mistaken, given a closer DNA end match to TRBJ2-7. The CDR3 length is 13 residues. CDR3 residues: CASRWDRVVEQYF. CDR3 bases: TGTGCCAGCAGGTGGGACAGGGTTGTCGAGCAGTACTTC.

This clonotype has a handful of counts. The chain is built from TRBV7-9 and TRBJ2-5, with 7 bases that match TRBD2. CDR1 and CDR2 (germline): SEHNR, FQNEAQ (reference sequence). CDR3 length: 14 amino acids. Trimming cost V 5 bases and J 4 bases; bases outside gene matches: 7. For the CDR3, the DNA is TGTGCCAGCAGCCCAAACGGGGGGAGAGAGACCCAGTACTTC. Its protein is CASSPNGGRETQYF. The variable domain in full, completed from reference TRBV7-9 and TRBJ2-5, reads DTGVSQNPRHKITKRGQNVTFRCDPISEHNRLYWYRQTLGQGPEFLTYFQNEAQLEKSRLLSDRFSAERPKGSFSTLEIQRTEQGDSAMYLCASSPNGGRETQYFGPGTRLLVL.

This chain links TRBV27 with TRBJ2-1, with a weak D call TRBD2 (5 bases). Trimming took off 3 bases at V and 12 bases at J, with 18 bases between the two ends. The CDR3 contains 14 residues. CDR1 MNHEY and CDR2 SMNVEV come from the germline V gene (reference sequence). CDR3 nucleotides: TGTGCCAGCAGTTTGGACTTAGCCTACGATGGGCAGTTCTTC. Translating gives CASSLDLAYDGQFF.

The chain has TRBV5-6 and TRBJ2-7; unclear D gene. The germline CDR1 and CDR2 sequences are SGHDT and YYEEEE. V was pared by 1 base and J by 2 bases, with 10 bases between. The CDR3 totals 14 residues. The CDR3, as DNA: TGTGCCAGCAGCTTGATAGGTTTTACCTACGAGCAGTACTTC. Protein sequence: CASSLIGFTYEQYF.

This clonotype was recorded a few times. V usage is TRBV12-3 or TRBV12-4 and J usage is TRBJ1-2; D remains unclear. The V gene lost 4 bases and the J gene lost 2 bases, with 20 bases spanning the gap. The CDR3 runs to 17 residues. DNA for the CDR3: TGTGCCAGCAGTTGGACCAAGGAGCCCCTACTCAACTATGGCTACACCTTC. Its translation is CASSWTKEPLLNYGYTF.

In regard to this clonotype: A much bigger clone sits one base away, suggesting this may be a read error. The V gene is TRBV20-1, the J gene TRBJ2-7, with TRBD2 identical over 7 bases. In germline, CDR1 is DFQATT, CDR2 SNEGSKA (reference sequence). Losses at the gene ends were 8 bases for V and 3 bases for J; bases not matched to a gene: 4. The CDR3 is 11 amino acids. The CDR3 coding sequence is TGCAGTAGCGGGGACGGCTACGAGCAGTACTTC. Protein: CSSGDGYEQYF.

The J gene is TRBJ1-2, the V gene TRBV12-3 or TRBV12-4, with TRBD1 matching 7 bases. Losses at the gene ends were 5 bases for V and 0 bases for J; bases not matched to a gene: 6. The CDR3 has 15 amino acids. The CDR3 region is CASSLRQGANYGYTF. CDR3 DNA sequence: TGTGCCAGCAGTCTCCGACAGGGCGCTAACTATGGCTACACCTTC.

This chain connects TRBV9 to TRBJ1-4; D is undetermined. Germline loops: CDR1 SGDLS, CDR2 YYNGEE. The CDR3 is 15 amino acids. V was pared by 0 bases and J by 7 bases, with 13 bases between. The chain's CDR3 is CASSVGSGGIEKLFF. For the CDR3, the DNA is TGTGCCAGCAGCGTAGGTTCAGGTGGGATTGAAAAACTGTTTTTT.

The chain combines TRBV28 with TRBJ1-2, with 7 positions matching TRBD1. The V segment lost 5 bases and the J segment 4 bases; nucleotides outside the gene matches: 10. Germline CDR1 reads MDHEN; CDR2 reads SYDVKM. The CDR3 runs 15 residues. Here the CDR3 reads CASSRTGAVGYGYTF. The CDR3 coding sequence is TGTGCCAGCAGTCGCACAGGGGCCGTAGGCTATGGCTACACCTTC.

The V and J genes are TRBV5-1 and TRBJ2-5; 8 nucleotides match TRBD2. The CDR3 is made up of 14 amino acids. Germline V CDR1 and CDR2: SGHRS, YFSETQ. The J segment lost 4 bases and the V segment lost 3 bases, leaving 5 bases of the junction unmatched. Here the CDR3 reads CASSSLAVLETQYF. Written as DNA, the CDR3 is TGCGCCAGCAGCTCACTAGCGGTACTAGAGACCCAGTACTTC.

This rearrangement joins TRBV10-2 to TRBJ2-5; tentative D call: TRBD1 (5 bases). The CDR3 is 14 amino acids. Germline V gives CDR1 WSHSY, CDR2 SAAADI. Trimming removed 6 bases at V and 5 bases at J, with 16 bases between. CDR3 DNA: TGCGCCAGCAGGGGCAGCAGGGTCGGTGAGACCCAGTACTTC. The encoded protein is CASRGSRVGETQYF.

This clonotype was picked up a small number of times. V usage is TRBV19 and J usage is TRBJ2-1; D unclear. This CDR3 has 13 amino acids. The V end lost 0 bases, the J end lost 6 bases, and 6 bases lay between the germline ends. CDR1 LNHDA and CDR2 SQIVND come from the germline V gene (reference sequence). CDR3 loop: CASSIEETNEQFF. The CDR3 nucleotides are TGTGCCAGTAGTATAGAAGAGACCAATGAGCAGTTCTTC.

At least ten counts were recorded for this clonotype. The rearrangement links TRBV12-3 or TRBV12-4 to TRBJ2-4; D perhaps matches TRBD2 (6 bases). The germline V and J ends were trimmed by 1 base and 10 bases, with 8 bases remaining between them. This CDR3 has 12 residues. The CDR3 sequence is CASSLEREIQYF. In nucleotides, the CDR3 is TGTGCCAGCAGTTTAGAACGGGAGATTCAGTACTTC.

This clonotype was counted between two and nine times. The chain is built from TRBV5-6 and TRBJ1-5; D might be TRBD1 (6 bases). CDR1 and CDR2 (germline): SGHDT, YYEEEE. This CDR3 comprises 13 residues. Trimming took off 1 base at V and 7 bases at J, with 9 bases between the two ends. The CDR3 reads CASSLQGMQPQHF. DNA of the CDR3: TGTGCCAGCAGCTTGCAGGGGATGCAGCCCCAGCATTTT.

The CDR3 nucleotides are TGTGCCAGCAGCTCCTGGCGGGATACGCAGTATTTT. Amino acid sequence: CASSSWRDTQYF. V gene TRBV11-2 combines with J gene TRBJ2-3; the D is unclear. Germline-derived CDR1 and CDR2 are SGHAT and FQNNGV. The V gene lost 4 bases and the J gene lost 6 bases, with 8 bases spanning the gap. CDR3 size: 12 residues.

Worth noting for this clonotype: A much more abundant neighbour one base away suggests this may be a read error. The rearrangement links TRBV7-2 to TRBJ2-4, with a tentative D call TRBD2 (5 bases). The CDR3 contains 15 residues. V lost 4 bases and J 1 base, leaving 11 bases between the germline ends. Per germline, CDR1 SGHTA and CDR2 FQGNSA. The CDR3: CASSSPGMAKNIQYF. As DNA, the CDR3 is TGTGCCAGCAGCTCGCCCGGGATGGCCAAAAACATTCAGTACTTC.

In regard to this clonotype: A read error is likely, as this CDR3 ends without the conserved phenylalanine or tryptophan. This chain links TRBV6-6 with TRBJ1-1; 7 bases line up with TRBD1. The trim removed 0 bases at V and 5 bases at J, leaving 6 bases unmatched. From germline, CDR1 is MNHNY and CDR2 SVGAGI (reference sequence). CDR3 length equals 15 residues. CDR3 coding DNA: TGTGCCAGCAGTTACTCAGGGGGCGCCGGTACTGAAGCTTTCTGT. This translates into CASSYSGGAGTEAFC.

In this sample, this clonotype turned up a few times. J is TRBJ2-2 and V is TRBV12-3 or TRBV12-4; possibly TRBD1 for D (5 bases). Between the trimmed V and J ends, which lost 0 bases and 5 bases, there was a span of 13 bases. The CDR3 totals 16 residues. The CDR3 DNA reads TGTGCCAGCAGTTTAGCCCTGTTGGCAGGGACCGGGGAGCTGTTTTTT. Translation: CASSLALLAGTGELFF.

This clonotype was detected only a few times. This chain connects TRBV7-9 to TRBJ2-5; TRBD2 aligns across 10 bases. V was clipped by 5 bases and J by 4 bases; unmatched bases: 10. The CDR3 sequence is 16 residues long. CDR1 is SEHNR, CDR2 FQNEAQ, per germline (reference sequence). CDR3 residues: CASSVLLAGNTETQYF. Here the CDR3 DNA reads TGTGCCAGCAGCGTCCTACTAGCGGGGAATACAGAGACCCAGTACTTC. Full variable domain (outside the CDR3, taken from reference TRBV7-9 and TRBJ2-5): DTGVSQNPRHKITKRGQNVTFRCDPISEHNRLYWYRQTLGQGPEFLTYFQNEAQLEKSRLLSDRFSAERPKGSFSTLEIQRTEQGDSAMYLCASSVLLAGNTETQYFGPGTRLLVL.

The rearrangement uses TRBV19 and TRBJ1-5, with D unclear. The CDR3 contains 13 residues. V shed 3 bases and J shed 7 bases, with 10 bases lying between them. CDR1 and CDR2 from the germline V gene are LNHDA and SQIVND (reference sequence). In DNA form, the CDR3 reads TGTGCCAGTAGTATGGCCCCGGGACAGCCCCAGCATTTT. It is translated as CASSMAPGQPQHF.